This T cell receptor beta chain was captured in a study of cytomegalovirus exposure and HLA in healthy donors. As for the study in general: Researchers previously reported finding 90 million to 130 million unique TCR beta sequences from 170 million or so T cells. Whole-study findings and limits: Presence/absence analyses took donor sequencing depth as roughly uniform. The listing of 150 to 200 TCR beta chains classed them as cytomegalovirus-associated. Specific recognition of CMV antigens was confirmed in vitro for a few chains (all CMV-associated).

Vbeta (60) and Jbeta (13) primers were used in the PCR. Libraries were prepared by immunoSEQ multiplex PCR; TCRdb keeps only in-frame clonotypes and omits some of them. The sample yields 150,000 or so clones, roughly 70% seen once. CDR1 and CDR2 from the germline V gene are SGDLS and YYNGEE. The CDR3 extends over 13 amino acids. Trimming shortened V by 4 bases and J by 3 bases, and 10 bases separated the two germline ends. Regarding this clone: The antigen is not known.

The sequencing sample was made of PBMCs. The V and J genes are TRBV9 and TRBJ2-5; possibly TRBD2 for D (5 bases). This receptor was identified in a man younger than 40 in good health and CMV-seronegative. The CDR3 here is CASSPGLEETQYF. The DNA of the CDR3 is TGTGCCAGCAGCCCGGGATTAGAAGAGACCCAGTACTTC.